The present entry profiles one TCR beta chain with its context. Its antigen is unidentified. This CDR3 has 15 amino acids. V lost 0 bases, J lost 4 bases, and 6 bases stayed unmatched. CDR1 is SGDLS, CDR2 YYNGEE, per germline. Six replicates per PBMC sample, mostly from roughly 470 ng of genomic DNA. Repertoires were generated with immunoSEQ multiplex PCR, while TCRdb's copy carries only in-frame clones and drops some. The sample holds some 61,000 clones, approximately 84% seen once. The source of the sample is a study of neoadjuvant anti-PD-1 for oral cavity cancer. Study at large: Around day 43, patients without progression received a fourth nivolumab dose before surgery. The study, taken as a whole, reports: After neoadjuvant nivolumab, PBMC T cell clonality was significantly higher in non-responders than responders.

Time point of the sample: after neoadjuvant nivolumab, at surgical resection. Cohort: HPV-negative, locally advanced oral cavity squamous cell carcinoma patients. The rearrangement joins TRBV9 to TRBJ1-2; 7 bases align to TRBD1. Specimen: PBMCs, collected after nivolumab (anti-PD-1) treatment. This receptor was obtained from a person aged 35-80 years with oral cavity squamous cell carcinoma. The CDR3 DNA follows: TGTGCCAGCAGCGTAGGCGAGGGGGCGAGCTATGGCTACACCTTC. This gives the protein CASSVGEGASYGYTF.